This TCR beta chain appears in the sequencing data of a study of OX40 agonist ivuxolimab in advanced cancers. The overall study: Aged roughly 23 to 79 with a mean of roughly 65 years, they were 82.7% male.

Method: immunoSEQ multiplex PCR; TCRdb's copy keeps in-frame clones and lacks some. The sample gives tens of thousands of clones, 83% of which show up once; approximately 3.1% is in the top ten. The material sequenced was CD4+ or CD8+ T cells sorted from blood, taken in a trial of the OX40 agonist ivuxolimab. The TCR originated in an adult with an advanced solid tumor such as melanoma, head and neck, liver or kidney cancer.

CDR3 residues: CASSFLEDRAYEQYF. The CDR3 bases are TGTGCCAGCAGCTTCCTCGAGGACCGAGCCTACGAGCAGTACTTC. The chain couples TRBV5-4 to TRBJ2-7; D ambiguous. The length of the CDR3 is 15 residues. Trimming shortened V by 2 bases and J by 2 bases, and 14 bases separated the two germline ends. The V gene's germline CDR1 is SGHNT and CDR2 YYREEE (reference sequence). The whole variable domain, remainder taken from reference TRBV5-4 and TRBJ2-7, is ETGVTQSPTHLIKTRGQQVTLRCSSQSGHNTVSWYQQALGQGPQFIFQYYREEENGRGNFPPRFSGLQFPNYSSELNVNALELDDSALYLCASSFLEDRAYEQYFGPGTRLTVT.